The 16 T cell receptor beta chains below all came from one sample that was sequenced in a study of low-dose radiotherapy and immunotherapy resistance in tumors. Time point in this sample: before trial treatment. Priming of first-strand cDNA relied on TRAV- and TRBV-specific primers (covering alpha and beta chains). Using a constant-region primer together with a V-primer adapter, TCRs were subjected to around 22 PCR cycles of amplification. TCRdb called the reads again in MiXCR, with one record for every CDR3 protein. The sample yields 64,000 or so distinct CDR3 sequences, approximately 26% seen once. This material consisted of PBMCs, taken before treatment. The receptors here all came from a male donor with rectosigmoid adenocarcinoma.

The chain employs TRBV20-1 and TRBJ2-5, with TRBD2 matching 8 bases. Trimming took 1 base from V and 5 from J; bases not matched to a gene: 6. CDR1 and CDR2 from the germline V gene are DFQATT and SNEGSKA (reference sequence). The CDR3 has 14 residues. The CDR3, as DNA: TGCAGTGCTAGAGTACTAGCGGCTGGCGAGACCCAGTACTTC. It translates to CSARVLAAGETQYF.

Note on this clonotype: With a much larger clone just one base away, this may be a read error. V is TRBV7-2 and J is TRBJ2-3, with D tentatively TRBD2 (5 bases). Germline V gives CDR1 SGHTA, CDR2 FQGNSA. The CDR3 extends over 15 amino acids. The CDR3 sequence is CVSSWQKRSTDTQYF. The CDR3 DNA sequence: TGTGTCAGCAGCTGGCAGAAGCGGAGCACAGATACGCAGTATTTT.

The chain combines TRBV3-1 with TRBJ2-2; D gene ambiguous. V dropped 3 bases and J dropped 6 bases, with 5 bases sitting between them. From germline, CDR1 is LGHDT and CDR2 YNNKEL (reference sequence). This CDR3 is built from 12 residues. Here the CDR3 reads CASSQLAGELFF. CDR3 coding DNA: TGTGCCAGCAGCCAGTTGGCCGGGGAGCTGTTTTTT.

At least ten counts were recorded for this clonotype. The chain employs TRBV5-1 and TRBJ2-1, with TRBD2 as a possible D gene (6 bases). Germline V gives CDR1 SGHRS, CDR2 YFSETQ. The CDR3 runs 13 residues. Trimming stripped 6 bases from V and 7 bases from J, with 14 bases between. The chain's CDR3 is CASISEGWNEQFF. The CDR3 DNA reads TGCGCCAGCATATCGGAGGGGTGGAATGAGCAGTTCTTC.

This clonotype came up many times. Here the CDR3 reads CASSLRGLHNYGYTF. In DNA, the CDR3 is TGTGCCAGCAGTTTAAGGGGCCTCCATAACTATGGCTACACCTTC. The chain recombines TRBV12-3 or TRBV12-4 with TRBJ1-2, with D tentatively TRBD1 (5 bases). With 2 bases removed from V and 1 base from J, the gap between germline ends came to 11 bases. The CDR3 contains 15 residues.

This clonotype has a count of ten or more. The CDR3 nucleotides are TGTGCCAGCAGCTTGAGACTAGCGGGACAAGAGACCCAGTACTTC. This sequence encodes CASSLRLAGQETQYF. The V and J genes are TRBV7-3 and TRBJ2-5; TRBD2 agrees at 11 bases. The junction had 2 bases not matched to a gene; V was cut back by 3 bases and J by 2 bases. The CDR3 contains 15 residues. Germline V gene data show CDR1 as SGHTA and CDR2 as FQGTGA.

This clonotype was recorded many times. V and J are TRBV12-3 or TRBV12-4 and TRBJ2-5; a possible D gene is TRBD2 (6 bases). The CDR3 totals 14 residues. With 3 bases removed from V and 7 bases from J, the gap between germline ends came to 15 bases. CDR3 in amino acids: CASSLGHLRGTQYF. The DNA of the CDR3 is TGTGCCAGCAGTTTGGGCCATCTGCGGGGGACCCAGTACTTC.

This clonotype was counted many times. CDR3: CASSYGAEAETRFF. In DNA form, the CDR3 reads TGTGCCAGCAGTTACGGAGCGGAGGCCGAAACACGGTTCTTC. This rearrangement joins TRBV6-5 to TRBJ2-1, with D tentatively TRBD2 (5 bases). This CDR3 has 14 amino acids. The ends were cut back, 2 bases at V and 15 bases at J, with 20 bases in the middle. Germline-derived CDR1 and CDR2 are MNHEY and SVGAGI.

At least ten counts were recorded for this clonotype. The J gene is TRBJ2-4, the V gene TRBV28; D perhaps matches TRBD2 (7 bases). V was pared by 5 bases and J by 0 bases, with 14 bases between. Germline values: CDR1 MDHEN, CDR2 SYDVKM. This CDR3 is built from 16 residues. The CDR3 DNA is TGTGCCAGCAGTGGGGGGGGGGCGGAAGCCAAAAACATTCAGTACTTC. Protein product: CASSGGGAEAKNIQYF.

This clonotype was seen repeatedly, ten times or more. The chain employs TRBV14 and TRBJ2-7; D gene uncertain. There are 16 residues in the CDR3. V lost 5 bases and J 0 bases, leaving 17 bases between the germline ends. CDR1 is SGHDN and CDR2 is FVKESK in the germline V gene. The CDR3 nucleotides are TGTGCCAGCAGCGCAACTTTTAAGGGAAACTCCTACGAGCAGTACTTC. Protein product: CASSATFKGNSYEQYF. The full variable domain, rest sourced from reference TRBV14 and TRBJ2-7, is EAGVTQFPSHSVIEKGQTVTLRCDPISGHDNLYWYRRVMGKEIKFLLHFVKESKQDESGMPNNRFLAERTGGTYSTLKVQPAELEDSGVYFCASSATFKGNSYEQYFGPGTRLTVT.

The chain recombines TRBV9 with TRBJ1-1; D might be TRBD1 (6 bases). The V and J ends lost 0 bases and 2 bases respectively, with 8 bases between them. The CDR3 covers 14 residues. The germline CDR1 and CDR2 sequences are SGDLS and YYNGEE. This chain's CDR3 is CASSVAQGNTEAFF. DNA of the CDR3: TGTGCCAGCAGCGTAGCACAGGGAAACACTGAAGCTTTCTTT.

This clonotype occurred many times. The J gene is TRBJ2-6, the V gene TRBV7-6, with a weak D call TRBD2 (5 bases). CDR3 length: 14 residues. CDR1 is SGHVS and CDR2 is FNYEAQ in the germline V gene. The V end was cut by 5 bases, the J end by 4 bases, with 9 bases between. The DNA for the CDR3 is TGTGCCAGCAGCCCGAGGGCAGGGGCCAACGTCCTGACTTTC. Its translation: CASSPRAGANVLTF. Filled out from reference TRBV7-6 and TRBJ2-6, the complete variable domain reads GAGVSQSPRYKVTKRGQDVALRCDPISGHVSLYWYRQALGQGPEFLTYFNYEAQQDKSGLPNDRFSAERPEGSISTLTIQRTEQRDSAMYRCASSPRAGANVLTFGAGSRLTVL.

In this sample, this clonotype turned up a few times. The rearrangement joins TRBV7-2 to TRBJ1-5, with 7 bases identical to TRBD1. The CDR3 runs to 16 residues. Per the germline V gene, CDR1 is SGHTA and CDR2 is FQGNSA. J gave up 4 bases and V 0 bases, and 6 bases lay outside the gene matches. In DNA form, the CDR3 reads TGTGCCAGCAGCTTAGCCCCAGGGGGACAAAATCAGCCCCAGCATTTT. This translates into CASSLAPGGQNQPQHF.

This clonotype showed up many times. The chain recombines TRBV6-2 or TRBV6-3 with TRBJ2-6; 11 positions agree with TRBD1. J was trimmed by 2 bases and V by 9 bases; bases with no gene match: 6. The germline gives CDR1 MNHEY, CDR2 SVGEGT. This CDR3 comprises 16 residues. CDR3 loop: CASTRDRGTGANVLTF. DNA for the CDR3: TGTGCCAGTACTCGGGACAGGGGGACTGGGGCCAACGTCCTGACTTTC.

This clonotype was seen a single time. A far larger clone is only one base removed, so a read error is likely. The chain couples TRBV12-3 or TRBV12-4 to TRBJ2-1; 11 nucleotides agree with TRBD2. This CDR3 region has 13 residues. The trim removed 11 bases at V and 13 bases at J, leaving 13 bases unmatched. This CDR3 is CAGMASGGRTQFF. CDR3 in DNA: TGTGCCGGGATGGCTAGCGGGGGGCGGACCCAGTTCTTC.

Ten or more counts support this clonotype. The chain carries TRBV28 and TRBJ2-7; TRBD2 might be the D (5 bases). Germline loops: CDR1 MDHEN, CDR2 SYDVKM. The CDR3 is 14 amino acids. Deletions cut 7 bases from V and 0 bases from J, with 13 bases between. CDR3 protein: CASKWVGDSYEQYF. CDR3 nucleotide sequence: TGTGCCAGCAAATGGGTCGGGGACTCCTACGAGCAGTACTTC.